This T cell receptor beta chain is from a study of blood T cell repertoires in COVID-19. Study information: Italy, Spain and the United States were the sources of the convalescent and acute COVID-19 samples. Nucleic acid was either cDNA or gDNA, and it came from T cells, B-cell-depleted T cells, or PBMCs.

Profiled with immunoSEQ multiplex PCR; TCRdb holds only in-frame clones, not every one. Among about 200,000 clones, more than 75% were seen once, and the ten largest hold 5.5% to 7%. From germline, CDR1 is GTSNPN and CDR2 SVGIG (reference sequence). The CDR3 is 14 residues long. V was pared by 2 bases and J by 4 bases, with 12 bases between. With respect to this clone: Other DNA sequences within the sample encode an identical CDR3.

This receptor was obtained from a woman in her thirties or forties with COVID-19, enrolled during active disease. The sequenced material came from peripheral blood. The J gene is TRBJ2-1, the V gene TRBV30, with TRBD2 as a possible D gene (5 bases). CDR3 sequence reads: CAWSFTGVYNEQFF. The DNA for the CDR3 is TGTGCCTGGAGTTTTACCGGGGTTTACAATGAGCAGTTCTTC.